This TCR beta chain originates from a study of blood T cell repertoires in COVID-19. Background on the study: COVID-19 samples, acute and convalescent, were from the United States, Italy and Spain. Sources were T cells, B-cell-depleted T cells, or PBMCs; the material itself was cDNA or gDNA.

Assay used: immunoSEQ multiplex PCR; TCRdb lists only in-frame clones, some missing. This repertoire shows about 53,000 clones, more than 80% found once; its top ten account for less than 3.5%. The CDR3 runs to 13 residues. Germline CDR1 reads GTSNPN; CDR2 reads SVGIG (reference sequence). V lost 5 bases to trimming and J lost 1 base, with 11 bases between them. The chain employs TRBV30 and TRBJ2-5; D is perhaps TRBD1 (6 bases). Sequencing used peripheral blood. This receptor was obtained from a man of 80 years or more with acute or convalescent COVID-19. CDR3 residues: CAWSGAIQETQYF. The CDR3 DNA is TGTGCCTGGTCAGGGGCAATCCAAGAGACCCAGTACTTC.